This T cell receptor (beta chain) derives from a study of cytomegalovirus exposure and HLA in healthy donors. The CDR3 runs to 13 residues. The junction had 4 bases not matched to a gene; V was cut back by 7 bases and J by 3 bases. Germline V lookup: CDR1 SEHNR, CDR2 FQNEAQ (reference sequence). TCRdb keeps only in-frame clones here, not all; method: immunoSEQ multiplex PCR. The table records about 160,000 clones, less than 90% of them present only once. The rearrangement links TRBV7-9 to TRBJ1-1; 8 nucleotides match TRBD1. This TCR came from a woman aged 25 to 39 in good health and CMV-seronegative. Specimen: PBMCs. DNA of the CDR3: TGTGCCAGCATCCAGGGGGCATACACTGAAGCTTTCTTT. Its protein is CASIQGAYTEAFF.